In this sample, the clone carrying this TCR beta chain turned up many times. This clone may be a read error of a much larger clone one base away. No treatment of any kind had been given to any patient before thyroid surgery. TCRdb reanalyzed the PCR reads with MiXCR. The table lists about 26,000 clones, under 30% of them singletons. This sample is part of a study of metastatic and nonmetastatic thyroid tumors. The CDR3 totals 13 residues. CDR1 and CDR2 (germline): SQVTM, ANQGSEA. The receptor was derived from a female donor with papillary thyroid cancer or a benign thyroid nodule (not recorded which). Some clones in this sample may be carry-over from other donors' samples. The sequencing input was blood. The chain carries TRBV29-1 and TRBJ1-5; 8 positions match TRBD1. The chain's CDR3 is CSVRQGSGQPRHF. The CDR3 nucleotides are TGCAGCGTGAGACAGGGGTCCGGGCAGCCCCGGCATTTT.